The entry below gives a single T cell receptor beta chain sequence along with its context. The V segment lost 2 bases and the J segment 8 bases; nucleotides outside the gene matches: 12. Germline V gives CDR1 LGHDT, CDR2 YNNKEL (reference sequence). This CDR3 has 17 amino acids. These data belong to a study of patients and donors after allogeneic stem cell transplantation. Each CDR3 protein is one row after TCRdb ran MiXCR on the RT-PCR reads. The sample gives about 200,000 distinct CDR3 sequences, 38% of which show up once; around 10% is in the top ten. This TCR was sampled from a human donor who was either an allogeneic HSCT recipient or a stem cell or donor lymphocyte infusion donor (not recorded which). It is not recorded whose cells these are; they may come from a transplant donor. The chain links TRBV3-1 to TRBJ2-1; 10 bases align to TRBD2. Sequencing was performed on blood, either unsorted or a sorted T cell fraction (not recorded which). In nucleotides, the CDR3 is TGTGCCAGCAGCCAACCGGATAGCGGGGGGCTTTACGATGAGCAGTTCTTC. Translated: CASSQPDSGGLYDEQFF.